The 27 T cell receptor beta chains below all came from one sample that was sequenced in a study of blood T cell repertoires in COVID-19. The data were produced by immunoSEQ multiplex PCR, yet TCRdb's version contains in-frame clones alone and is incomplete. This table holds about 180,000 clones, roughly 86% found once. The sequenced sample consisted of peripheral blood. Receptor source: a man aged 45-60 years with active or convalescent COVID-19.

In its sample, this clone was seen a few times. The chain uses TRBV2 and TRBJ1-2, with D tentatively TRBD1 (5 bases). V was cut by 3 bases and J by 2 bases, with 13 bases left in between. This CDR3 has 15 amino acids. From germline, CDR1 is SNHLY and CDR2 FYNNEI. Here the CDR3 reads CASSEGLRWNYGYTF. DNA of the CDR3: TGTGCCAGCAGTGAGGGGCTGCGGTGGAACTATGGCTACACCTTC.

The chain combines TRBV9 with TRBJ1-3, with D unresolved. The CDR3 covers 16 residues. CDR1 SGDLS and CDR2 YYNGEE come from the germline V gene. V was clipped by 3 bases and J by 3 bases, with 16 bases between them. The CDR3 bases are TGTGCCAGCAGCGGACCAGGTGTGGGTGGTGGAAACACCATATATTTT. Its translation: CASSGPGVGGGNTIYF.

In regard to this clone: At one end, the junction sequence differs from germline, possibly due to a read error. This rearrangement joins TRBV2 to TRBJ1-5; 9 bases line up with TRBD1. CDR3 length: 15 residues. CDR1 is SNHLY and CDR2 is FYNNEI in the germline V gene. The DNA for the CDR3 is TGTGCCAACAGTTATGACAGGGGGTTCAATCAGCCCCAGCATTTT. It yields the protein CANSYDRGFNQPQHF.

The chain uses TRBV14 and TRBJ2-4; 12 bases fit TRBD2. Germline V gene data show CDR1 as SGHDN and CDR2 as FVKESK. The J segment lost 0 bases and the V segment lost 3 bases, leaving 3 bases of the junction unmatched. The CDR3 has 17 residues. For the CDR3, the DNA is TGTGCCAGCAGCCAGGGACTAGCGGGTCAAGCCAAAAACATTCAGTACTTC. This sequence encodes CASSQGLAGQAKNIQYF.

This clone has a single count. The chain employs TRBV14 and TRBJ2-1; the match to TRBD2 covers 9 bases. CDR3 size: 18 residues. V lost 1 base, J lost 1 base, and 8 bases stayed unmatched. Germline assignment: CDR1 SGHDN and CDR2 FVKESK. CDR3 amino acids: CASSQVGSGGLSYNEQFF. The DNA of the CDR3 is TGTGCCAGCAGCCAAGTAGGTAGCGGGGGCCTTTCCTACAATGAGCAGTTCTTC.

This chain joins TRBV28 and TRBJ1-4; no clear D gene. Germline loops: CDR1 MDHEN, CDR2 SYDVKM. The V and J ends lost 6 bases and 5 bases respectively, with 7 bases between them. There are 12 residues in the CDR3. CDR3 DNA sequence: TGTGCCAGCAGGTCGGGAAATGAAAAACTGTTTTTT. It yields the protein CASRSGNEKLFF.

This chain connects TRBV7-2 to TRBJ2-7; 9 bases are shared with TRBD1. This CDR3 region has 14 residues. The V and J ends lost 5 bases and 4 bases, in that order; junction bases with no gene match: 6. CDR1 and CDR2 from the germline V gene are SGHTA and FQGNSA. The CDR3 sequence is CASSLLDRGYEQYF. Written as DNA, the CDR3 is TGTGCCAGCAGCCTTCTGGACAGGGGATACGAGCAGTACTTC.

The V call is TRBV11-3, the J call TRBJ2-1; 8 nucleotides agree with TRBD2. This CDR3 contains 14 residues. With 5 bases clipped from V and 9 bases from J, the junction kept 9 bases outside the gene matches. Germline-derived CDR1 and CDR2 are SGHNT and YENEEA. In DNA, the CDR3 is TGTGCCAGCAGCCCAAGACTAGCGAGGGTTGAGCAGTTCTTC. Its translation is CASSPRLARVEQFF.

The chain employs TRBV4-3 and TRBJ2-1; 9 nucleotides match TRBD2. The germline gives CDR1 LGHNA, CDR2 YSLEER. The CDR3 sequence is 16 residues long. V lost 5 bases and J lost 2; bases outside the gene matches: 7. The CDR3 is CASSDLAGATYNEQFF. The CDR3 bases are TGCGCCAGCAGCGACTTAGCGGGAGCGACCTACAATGAGCAGTTCTTC.

The rearrangement joins TRBV4-1 to TRBJ1-2, with a weak D call TRBD1 (5 bases). The CDR3 contains 13 residues. V was clipped by 5 bases and J by 3 bases, with 10 bases between them. Germline V gene lookup returns CDR1 MGHRA and CDR2 YSYEKL. The CDR3 region has the DNA TGCGCCAGCAGCTCTGGACACGACTATGGCTACACCTTC. Protein: CASSSGHDYGYTF.

In nucleotides, the CDR3 is TGTGCCAGCAGCTTACTAGTAGGGGGCAATTCACCCCTCCACTTT. Protein product: CASSLLVGGNSPLHF. The chain is built from TRBV7-8 and TRBJ1-6, with 7 bases aligning to TRBD1. V shed 2 bases, J shed 7 bases, and the junction held 5 bases outside the gene matches. The CDR3 loop spans 15 amino acids. Per germline, CDR1 SGHVS and CDR2 FQNEAQ.

The genes are TRBV18 and TRBJ2-7; tentative D call: TRBD1 (6 bases). This CDR3 has 13 amino acids. V gave up 6 bases and J gave up 6 bases, with 15 bases separating them. Germline CDR1 reads KGHSH; CDR2 reads LQKENI. The CDR3 is CASSSTGLGEQYF. The DNA for the CDR3 is TGTGCCAGCTCTTCAACAGGGTTAGGCGAGCAGTACTTC.

The V gene is TRBV19, the J gene TRBJ2-1, with a tentative D call TRBD2 (6 bases). V was clipped by 9 bases and J by 5 bases, with 14 bases between them. There are 13 residues in the CDR3. Per the germline V gene, CDR1 is LNHDA and CDR2 is SQIVND (reference sequence). The CDR3 here is CASPSELNNEQFF. CDR3 coding DNA: TGTGCCAGCCCTAGCGAGCTTAACAATGAGCAGTTCTTC.

The chain is built from TRBV21-1 and TRBJ2-5; the table's D call, TRBD2, was not checked against the DNA. TRBV21-1 is a pseudogene. This CDR3 comprises 16 residues. This chain's CDR3 is CASSRRLAGVEETQYF. The CDR3 DNA is TGTGCCAGCAGCAGACGACTAGCGGGAGTGGAAGAGACCCAGTACTTC.

The chain employs TRBV10-3 and TRBJ2-1, with TRBD2 identical over 8 bases. The CDR3 loop spans 14 amino acids. Germline loops: CDR1 ENHRY, CDR2 SYGVKD. Trimming took 4 bases from V and 4 from J; bases not matched to a gene: 3. CDR3 loop: CAISVGREYNEQFF. CDR3 in DNA: TGTGCCATCAGTGTCGGGAGGGAATACAATGAGCAGTTCTTC.

The chain uses TRBV27 and TRBJ2-5, with D hard to call. Germline V gene sequence: CDR1 MNHEY, CDR2 SMNVEV (reference sequence). The V end lost 6 bases, the J end lost 2 bases, and 13 bases lay between the germline ends. CDR3 length: 14 residues. In DNA, the CDR3 is TGTGCCAGCAGCCCCCTGCCAGGTCAAGAGACCCAGTACTTC. It translates to CASSPLPGQETQYF.

The chain carries TRBV28 and TRBJ1-2, with D maybe TRBD1 (6 bases). CDR1 is MDHEN, CDR2 SYDVKM, per germline. Trimming left V 6 bases short and J 4 bases short, with 15 bases between. CDR3 length equals 14 residues. The CDR3 bases are TGTGCCAGCAGCTCCCCAGGGGCATCCTATGGCTACACCTTC. Protein product: CASSSPGASYGYTF.

This clone has only a few counts. This chain links TRBV18 with TRBJ1-5, with D possibly being TRBD1 (6 bases). CDR3 length: 15 amino acids. Germline V gene sequence: CDR1 KGHSH, CDR2 LQKENI. Trimming cost V 4 bases and J 6 bases, with 16 bases left between them. The CDR3: CASSLSGVVSQPQHF. CDR3 bases: TGTGCCAGCTCACTTTCAGGGGTTGTGAGTCAGCCCCAGCATTTT.

The gene calls are TRBV4-3 and TRBJ1-4, with 9 bases lining up with TRBD1. The CDR3 loop spans 21 amino acids. V lost 0 bases to trimming and J lost 5 bases; unmatched junction nucleotides: 19. CDR1 is LGHNA and CDR2 is YSLEER in the germline V gene. In DNA, the CDR3 is TGCGCCAGCAGCCAAGATTTCGGGGTCGTAACAGGGGGCGGCCGGAATGAAAAACTGTTTTTT. Encoded protein: CASSQDFGVVTGGGRNEKLFF.

With respect to this clone: A read error may explain this, as a much larger clone is one base away. The chain uses TRBV5-8 and TRBJ1-4, with no clear D. Germline-derived CDR1 and CDR2 are SGHTS and YDEGEE. CDR3 length equals 13 residues. Here the CDR3 reads CASSRVVNKKLFF. In DNA form, the CDR3 reads TGTGCCAGCAGCAGAGTCGTTAATAAAAAACTGTTTTTT.

The V gene is TRBV4-3, the J gene TRBJ1-1; D call uncertain. This CDR3 has 14 residues. From germline, CDR1 is LGHNA and CDR2 YSLEER. V lost 0 bases and J lost 7, with 12 bases in between. CDR3 coding DNA: TGCGCCAGCAGCCAAGAGATGCAGGCCGGTGAAGCTTTCTTT. Protein product: CASSQEMQAGEAFF.

This chain joins TRBV6-1 and TRBJ1-2, with 12 bases matching TRBD1. J lost 6 bases, V lost 4 bases, and 9 bases had no gene match. The CDR3 length is 16 residues. Looked up from germline, CDR1 is MNHNS and CDR2 is SASEGT. CDR3 sequence (DNA): TGTGCCAGCAGTGCCCCCGGGACAGGGGGCGAGAATGGCTACACCTTC. It translates to CASSAPGTGGENGYTF.

The sample holds a few counts of this clone. The chain uses TRBV19 and TRBJ2-7; 10 nucleotides line up with TRBD2. The germline V gene encodes CDR1 LNHDA and CDR2 SQIVND (reference sequence). The trim removed 0 bases at V and 7 bases at J, leaving 6 bases unmatched. CDR3 length: 15 residues. The CDR3 here is CASSIDLAGAREQYF. Written as DNA, the CDR3 is TGTGCCAGTAGTATAGACCTAGCGGGAGCCAGAGAGCAGTACTTC.

The rearrangement links TRBV5-1 to TRBJ2-3; D is unclear. CDR1 SGHRS and CDR2 YFSETQ come from the germline V gene. This CDR3 has 14 amino acids. Trimming took 0 bases from V and 7 from J, leaving 12 bases between them. The CDR3 sequence: CASSLATDPNTQYF. CDR3 in DNA: TGCGCCAGCAGCTTGGCCACAGACCCAAATACGCAGTATTTT.

Written as DNA, the CDR3 is TGTGCCTGGAGCAGCTCCGGGACAGGGAACACCGGGGAGCTGTTTTTT. It specifies CAWSSSGTGNTGELFF. V gene TRBV30 combines with J gene TRBJ2-2; the match to TRBD1 covers 8 bases. The V and J ends lost 3 bases and 1 base, in that order; junction bases with no gene match: 7. Germline V gene lookup returns CDR1 GTSNPN and CDR2 SVGIG (reference sequence). The CDR3 consists of 16 residues.

This chain joins TRBV7-3 and TRBJ2-1; 7 bases align to TRBD2. The CDR3 runs 16 residues. V lost 0 bases to trimming and J lost 4 bases; unmatched junction nucleotides: 6. Looked up from germline, CDR1 is SGHTA and CDR2 is FQGTGA. CDR3 sequence: CASSLTRTSSYNEQFF. CDR3 bases: TGTGCCAGCAGCTTAACCCGGACTAGTAGTTACAATGAGCAGTTCTTC.

The chain has TRBV9 and TRBJ1-2; 7 bases align to TRBD1. The CDR3 totals 14 residues. The J segment lost 1 base and the V segment lost 4 bases, leaving 4 bases of the junction unmatched. Per the germline V gene, CDR1 is SGDLS and CDR2 is YYNGEE. The CDR3 spells CASSLRGFNYGYTF. CDR3 nucleotides: TGTGCCAGCAGCCTCAGGGGGTTTAACTATGGCTACACCTTC. The full variable domain, completed using reference TRBV9 and TRBJ1-2, is DSGVTQTPKHLITATGQRVTLRCSPRSGDLSVYWYQQSLDQGLQFLIQYYNGEERAKGNILERFSAQQFPDLHSELNLSSLELGDSALYFCASSLRGFNYGYTFGSGTRLTVV.